This T cell receptor beta chain was recovered during a study of blood T cell repertoires in COVID-19. Original processing notes: Nucleated cell number was recorded as an estimate derived from reference gene primer amplification. TCRdb keeps only in-frame clones here, not all; method: immunoSEQ multiplex PCR. V and J calls and clone size are as listed in that table; D and trimming were resolved from the DNA. Of fewer than 200,000 clones listed, approximately 83% are singletons. This clone appeared a single time. This clonotype was obtained from a human donor in a cohort sampled during active COVID-19. Sequencing input: peripheral blood.

In DNA form, the CDR3 reads TGCGCCAGCAGCCTCGAGGGGCAGGGGCGGGAGACCCAGTACTTC. Its protein product is CASSLEGQGRETQYF. The rearrangement joins TRBV5-1 to TRBJ2-5; tentative D call: TRBD1 (6 bases). The CDR3 has 15 residues. Per germline, CDR1 SGHRS and CDR2 YFSETQ. Trimming left V 4 bases short and J 5 bases short, with 18 bases between.